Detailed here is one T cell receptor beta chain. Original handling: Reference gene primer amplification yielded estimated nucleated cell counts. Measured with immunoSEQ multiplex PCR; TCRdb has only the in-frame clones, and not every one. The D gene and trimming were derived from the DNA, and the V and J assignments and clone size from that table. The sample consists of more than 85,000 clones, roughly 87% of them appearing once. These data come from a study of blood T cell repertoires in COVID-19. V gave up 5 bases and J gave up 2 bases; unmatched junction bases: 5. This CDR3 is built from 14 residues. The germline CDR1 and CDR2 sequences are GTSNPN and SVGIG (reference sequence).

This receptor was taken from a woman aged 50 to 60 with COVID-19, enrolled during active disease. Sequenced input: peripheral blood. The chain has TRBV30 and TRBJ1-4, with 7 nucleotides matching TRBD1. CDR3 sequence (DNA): TGTGCCTGGCAACAGGGGCCGACTAATGAAAAACTGTTTTTT. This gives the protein CAWQQGPTNEKLFF.